The entry below describes one T cell receptor (beta chain). This entry comes from a study of T cells expressing NK-cell markers. TCRdb reprocessed the 5' RACE reads and reports one entry per CDR3 protein, with no DNA. The table for this sample gives hundreds of thousands of distinct CDR3 sequences. The receptor's source is a woman between 18 and 70 years old in good health. Sequences were obtained from blood T cells: a sorted CD56 or NKG2C T cell subset, CD4+ or CD8+ T cells, or bulk PBMC T cells (not recorded which).

The CDR3: CASSRQGYNSPLHF. The chain carries TRBV12-3 or TRBV12-4 and TRBJ1-6; TCRdb designates TRBD1, a call that cannot be tested without DNA. The CDR3 has 14 amino acids.